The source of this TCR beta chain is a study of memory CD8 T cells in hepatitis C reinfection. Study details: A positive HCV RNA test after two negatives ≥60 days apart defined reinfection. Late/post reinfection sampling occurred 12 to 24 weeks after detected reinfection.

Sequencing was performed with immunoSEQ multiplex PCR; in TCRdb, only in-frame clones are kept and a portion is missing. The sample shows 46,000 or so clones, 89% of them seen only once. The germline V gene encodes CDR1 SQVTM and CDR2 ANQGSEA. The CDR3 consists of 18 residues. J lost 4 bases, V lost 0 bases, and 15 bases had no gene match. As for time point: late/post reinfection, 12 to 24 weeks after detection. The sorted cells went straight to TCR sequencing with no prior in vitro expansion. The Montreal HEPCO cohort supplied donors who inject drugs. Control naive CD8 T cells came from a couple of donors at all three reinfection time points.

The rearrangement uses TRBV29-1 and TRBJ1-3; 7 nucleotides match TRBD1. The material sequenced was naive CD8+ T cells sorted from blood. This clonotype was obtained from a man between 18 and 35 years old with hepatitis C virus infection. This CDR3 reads CSVEERQGLSGGGNTIYF. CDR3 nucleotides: TGCAGCGTTGAAGAGAGACAGGGCCTCTCAGGGGGAGGAAACACCATATATTTT.